This TCR beta chain came from a study of blood T cell repertoires in COVID-19. This table comes from immunoSEQ multiplex PCR, and its TCRdb copy is limited to in-frame clones, with some not included. This table holds under 250,000 clones, around 83% found once. CDR1 and CDR2 from the germline V gene are SGHRS and YFSETQ. Losses at the gene ends were 4 bases for V and 2 bases for J; bases not matched to a gene: 3. This CDR3 is built from 15 residues. This clonotype was obtained from a woman in her fifties or sixties with acute or convalescent COVID-19. The sample consisted of peripheral blood. The rearrangement joins TRBV5-1 to TRBJ2-7; 13 bases match TRBD2. For the CDR3, the DNA is TGCGCCAGCAGCCCCGGGACTAGCGGGACCTACGAGCAGTACTTC. This sequence encodes CASSPGTSGTYEQYF.